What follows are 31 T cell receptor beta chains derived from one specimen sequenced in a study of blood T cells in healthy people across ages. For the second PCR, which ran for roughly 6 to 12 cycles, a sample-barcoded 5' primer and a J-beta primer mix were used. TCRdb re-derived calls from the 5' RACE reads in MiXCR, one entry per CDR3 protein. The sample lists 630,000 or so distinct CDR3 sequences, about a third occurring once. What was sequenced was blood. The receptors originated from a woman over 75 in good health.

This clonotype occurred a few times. The CDR3 spells CSETSGVYNEQFF. CDR3 DNA: TGCAGTGAGACTAGCGGGGTTTACAATGAGCAGTTCTTC. V is TRBV20-1 and J is TRBJ2-1, with 11 bases lining up with TRBD2. The CDR3 length is 13 residues. The ends lost 7 bases at V and 4 bases at J; junction bases unmatched: 3. CDR1 DFQATT and CDR2 SNEGSKA come from the germline V gene (reference sequence).

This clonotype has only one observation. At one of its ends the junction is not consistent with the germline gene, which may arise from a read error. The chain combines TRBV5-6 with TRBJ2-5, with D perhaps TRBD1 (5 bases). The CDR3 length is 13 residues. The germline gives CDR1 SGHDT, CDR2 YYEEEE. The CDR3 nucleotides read TGTGCCAGCAGCTGGCGGACAAAGGAGACCCAGGACTTC. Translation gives CASSWRTKETQDF.

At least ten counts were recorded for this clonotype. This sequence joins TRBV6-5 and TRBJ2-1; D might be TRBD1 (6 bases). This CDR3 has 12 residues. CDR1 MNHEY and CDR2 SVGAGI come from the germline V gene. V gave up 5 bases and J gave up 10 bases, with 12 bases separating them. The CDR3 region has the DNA TGTGCCAGCAGTCTTACAGGGTGGGAGCAGTTCTTC. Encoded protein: CASSLTGWEQFF.

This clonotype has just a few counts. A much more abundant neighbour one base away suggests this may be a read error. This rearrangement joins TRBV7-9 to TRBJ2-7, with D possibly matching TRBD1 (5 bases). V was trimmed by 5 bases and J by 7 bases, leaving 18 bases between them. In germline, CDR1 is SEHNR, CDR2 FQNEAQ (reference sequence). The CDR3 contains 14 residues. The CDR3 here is CASSTRQIYNEQYF. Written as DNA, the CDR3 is TGTGCCAGCAGCACCAGACAGATCTACAATGAGCAGTACTTC.

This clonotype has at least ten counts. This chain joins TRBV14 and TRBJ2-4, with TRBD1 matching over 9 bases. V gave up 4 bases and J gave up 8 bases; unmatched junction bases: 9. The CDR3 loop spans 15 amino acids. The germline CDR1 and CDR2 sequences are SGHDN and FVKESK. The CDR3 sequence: CASSPGQGRRDIQYF. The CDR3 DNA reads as TGTGCCAGCAGCCCCGGACAGGGGAGGCGAGACATTCAGTACTTC.

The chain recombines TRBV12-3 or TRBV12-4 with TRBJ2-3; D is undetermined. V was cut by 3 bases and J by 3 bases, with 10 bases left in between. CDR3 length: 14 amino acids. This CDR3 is CASSLARFTDTQYF. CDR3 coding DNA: TGTGCCAGCAGTTTGGCCAGGTTTACAGATACGCAGTATTTT.

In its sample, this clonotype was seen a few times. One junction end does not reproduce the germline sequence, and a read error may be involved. CDR3 DNA sequence: TGTGCCCGCAGTTTAGGTGCAGGGAGCTACGTGCAGTACTTC. This translates into CARSLGAGSYVQYF. The J gene is TRBJ2-5, the V gene TRBV12-3 or TRBV12-4; D possibly uses TRBD1 or TRBD2 (5 bases each). The CDR3 runs to 14 residues.

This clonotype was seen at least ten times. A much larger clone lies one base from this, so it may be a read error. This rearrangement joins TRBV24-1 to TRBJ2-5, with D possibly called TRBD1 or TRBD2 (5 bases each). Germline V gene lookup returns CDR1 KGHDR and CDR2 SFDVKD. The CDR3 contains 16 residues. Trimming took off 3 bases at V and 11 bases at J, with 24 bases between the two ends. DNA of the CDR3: TGTGCCACCAGTGATGGGGGTTCCCTTCACTACAATGAGCAGTACTTC. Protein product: CATSDGGSLHYNEQYF.

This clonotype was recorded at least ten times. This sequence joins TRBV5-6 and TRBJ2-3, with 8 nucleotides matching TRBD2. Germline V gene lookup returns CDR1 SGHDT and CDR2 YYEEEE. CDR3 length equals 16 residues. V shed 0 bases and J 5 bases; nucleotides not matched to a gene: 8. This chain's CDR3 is CASSLAGGREEDTQYF. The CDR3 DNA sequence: TGTGCCAGCAGCTTGGCGGGGGGGAGGGAGGAAGATACGCAGTATTTT.

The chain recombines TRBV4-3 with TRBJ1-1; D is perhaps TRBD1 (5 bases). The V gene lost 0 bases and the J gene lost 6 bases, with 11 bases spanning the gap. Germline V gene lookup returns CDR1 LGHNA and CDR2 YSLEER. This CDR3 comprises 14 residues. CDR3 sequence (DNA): TGCGCCAGCAGCCAAGAAAGGGGCAGCCCTGAAGCTTTCTTT. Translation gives CASSQERGSPEAFF.

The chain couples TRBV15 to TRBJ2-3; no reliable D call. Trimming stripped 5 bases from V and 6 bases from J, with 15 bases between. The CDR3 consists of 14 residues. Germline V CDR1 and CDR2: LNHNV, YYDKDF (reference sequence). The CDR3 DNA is TGTGCCACCAGCGATTCGACTCTTGAGGATACGCAGTATTTT. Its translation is CATSDSTLEDTQYF.

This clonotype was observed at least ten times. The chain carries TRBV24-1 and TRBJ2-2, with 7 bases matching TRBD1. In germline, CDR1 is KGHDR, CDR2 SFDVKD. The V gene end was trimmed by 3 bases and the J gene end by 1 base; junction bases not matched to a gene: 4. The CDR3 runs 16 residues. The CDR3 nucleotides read TGTGCCACCAGTGATCCGCGACAGGGGAACACCGGGGAGCTGTTTTTT. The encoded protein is CATSDPRQGNTGELFF.

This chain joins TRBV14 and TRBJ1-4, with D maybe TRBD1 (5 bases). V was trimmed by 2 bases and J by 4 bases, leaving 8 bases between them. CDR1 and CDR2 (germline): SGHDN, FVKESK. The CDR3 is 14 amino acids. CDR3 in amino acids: CASSQPGLNEKLFF. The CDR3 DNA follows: TGTGCCAGCAGCCAACCGGGGCTTAATGAAAAACTGTTTTTT.

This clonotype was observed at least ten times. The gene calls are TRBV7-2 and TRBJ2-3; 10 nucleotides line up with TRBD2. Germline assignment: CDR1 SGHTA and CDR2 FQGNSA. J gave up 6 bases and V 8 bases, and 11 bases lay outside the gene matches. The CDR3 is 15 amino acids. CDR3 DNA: TGTGCCAGCTCGAGCGGGGGGGTCATTAGGGATACGCAGTATTTT. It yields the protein CASSSGGVIRDTQYF. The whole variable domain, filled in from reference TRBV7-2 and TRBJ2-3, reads GAGVSQSPSNKVTEKGKDVELRCDPISGHTALYWYRQSLGQGLEFLIYFQGNSAPDKSGLPSDRFSAERTGGSVSTLTIQRTQQEDSAVYLCASSSGGVIRDTQYFGPGTRLTVL.

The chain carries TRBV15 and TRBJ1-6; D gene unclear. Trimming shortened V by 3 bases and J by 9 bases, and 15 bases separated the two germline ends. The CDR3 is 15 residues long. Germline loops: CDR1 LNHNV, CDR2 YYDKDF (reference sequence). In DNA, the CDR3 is TGTGCCACCAGCAGCGATTCGTCCCGCGGTTCACCCCTCCACTTT. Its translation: CATSSDSSRGSPLHF.

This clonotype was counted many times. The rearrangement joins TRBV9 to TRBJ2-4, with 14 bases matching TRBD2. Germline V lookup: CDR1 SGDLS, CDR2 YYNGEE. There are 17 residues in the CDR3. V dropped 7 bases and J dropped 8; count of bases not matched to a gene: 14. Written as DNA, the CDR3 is TGTGCCAGCTCCTGGACTAGCGGGGGGTCCACAGTGGACATTCAGTACTTC. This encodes CASSWTSGGSTVDIQYF.

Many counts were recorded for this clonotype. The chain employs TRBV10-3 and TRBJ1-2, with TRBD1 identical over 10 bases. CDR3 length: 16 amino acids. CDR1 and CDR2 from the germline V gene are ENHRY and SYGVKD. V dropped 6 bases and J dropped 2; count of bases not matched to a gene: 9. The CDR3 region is CAISAGTGDRNYGYTF. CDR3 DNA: TGTGCCATCAGCGCCGGGACAGGGGATCGAAACTATGGCTACACCTTC.

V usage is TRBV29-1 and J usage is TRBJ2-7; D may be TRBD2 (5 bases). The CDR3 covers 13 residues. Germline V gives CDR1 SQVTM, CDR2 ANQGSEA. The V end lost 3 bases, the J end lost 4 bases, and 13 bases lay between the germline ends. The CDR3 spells CSVERVRGYEQYF. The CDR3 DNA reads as TGCAGCGTTGAGCGGGTAAGAGGATACGAGCAGTACTTC.

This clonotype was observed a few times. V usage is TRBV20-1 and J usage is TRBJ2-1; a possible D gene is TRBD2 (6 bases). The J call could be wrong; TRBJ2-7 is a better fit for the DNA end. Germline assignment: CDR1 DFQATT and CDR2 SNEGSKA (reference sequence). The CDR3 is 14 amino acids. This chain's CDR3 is CSARARGSYNEQYF. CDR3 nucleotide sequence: TGCAGTGCTAGAGCCCGGGGGTCCTACAATGAGCAGTACTTC.

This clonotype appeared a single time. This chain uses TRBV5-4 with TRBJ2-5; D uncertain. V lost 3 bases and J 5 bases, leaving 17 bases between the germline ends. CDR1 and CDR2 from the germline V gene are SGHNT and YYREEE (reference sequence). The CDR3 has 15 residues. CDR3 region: CASSSQTATRETQYF. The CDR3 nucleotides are TGTGCCAGCAGCTCTCAGACTGCCACTCGGGAGACCCAGTACTTC. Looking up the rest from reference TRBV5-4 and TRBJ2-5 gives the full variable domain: ETGVTQSPTHLIKTRGQQVTLRCSSQSGHNTVSWYQQALGQGPQFIFQYYREEENGRGNFPPRFSGLQFPNYSSELNVNALELDDSALYLCASSSQTATRETQYFGPGTRLLVL.

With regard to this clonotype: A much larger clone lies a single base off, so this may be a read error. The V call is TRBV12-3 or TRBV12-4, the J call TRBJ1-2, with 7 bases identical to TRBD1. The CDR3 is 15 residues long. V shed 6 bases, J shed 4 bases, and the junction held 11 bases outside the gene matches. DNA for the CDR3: TGTGCCAGCAGCCGGGGCGCGGGACAGCGCTATGGCTACACCTTC. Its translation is CASSRGAGQRYGYTF.

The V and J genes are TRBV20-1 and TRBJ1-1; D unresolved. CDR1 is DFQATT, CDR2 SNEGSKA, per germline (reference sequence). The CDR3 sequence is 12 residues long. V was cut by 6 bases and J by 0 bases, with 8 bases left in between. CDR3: CSAPDMNTEAFF. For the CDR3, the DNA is TGCAGTGCCCCTGACATGAACACTGAAGCTTTCTTT.

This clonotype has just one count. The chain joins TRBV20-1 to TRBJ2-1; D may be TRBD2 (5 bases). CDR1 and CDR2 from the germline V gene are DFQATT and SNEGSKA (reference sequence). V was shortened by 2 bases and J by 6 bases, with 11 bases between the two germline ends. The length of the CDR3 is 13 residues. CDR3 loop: CSARWLATNEQFF. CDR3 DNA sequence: TGCAGTGCTAGATGGCTAGCTACCAATGAGCAGTTCTTC.

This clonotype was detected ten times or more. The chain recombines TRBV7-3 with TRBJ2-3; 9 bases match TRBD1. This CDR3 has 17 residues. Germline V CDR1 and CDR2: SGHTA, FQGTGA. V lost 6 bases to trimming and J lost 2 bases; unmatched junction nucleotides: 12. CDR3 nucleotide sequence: TGTGCCAGCAGTACGCGCGGGACAGGGTTCCTCACAGATACGCAGTATTTT. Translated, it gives CASSTRGTGFLTDTQYF.

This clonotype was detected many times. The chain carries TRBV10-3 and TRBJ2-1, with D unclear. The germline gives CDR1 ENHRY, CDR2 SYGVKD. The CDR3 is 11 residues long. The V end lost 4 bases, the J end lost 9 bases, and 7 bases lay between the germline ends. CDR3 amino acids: CAISVQLEQFF. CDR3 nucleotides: TGTGCCATCAGTGTACAGCTTGAGCAGTTCTTC.

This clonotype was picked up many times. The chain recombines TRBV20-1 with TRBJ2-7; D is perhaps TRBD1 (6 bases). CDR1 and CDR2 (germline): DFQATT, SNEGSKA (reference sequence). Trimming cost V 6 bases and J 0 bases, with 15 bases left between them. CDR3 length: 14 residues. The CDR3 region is CSAPRQAGSYEQYF. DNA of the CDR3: TGCAGTGCCCCTAGACAGGCGGGCTCCTACGAGCAGTACTTC.

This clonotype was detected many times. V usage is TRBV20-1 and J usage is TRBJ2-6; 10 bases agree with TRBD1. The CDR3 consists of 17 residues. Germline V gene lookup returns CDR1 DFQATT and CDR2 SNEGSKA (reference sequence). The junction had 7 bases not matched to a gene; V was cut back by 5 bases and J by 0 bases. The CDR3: CSASPGQGFSGANVLTF. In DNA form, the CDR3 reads TGCAGTGCTTCCCCGGGACAGGGGTTCTCTGGGGCCAACGTCCTGACTTTC.

Here the CDR3 DNA reads TGTGCCAGCGGATTGACAGGGGGCACCGGGGAGCTGTTTTTT. Its protein is CASGLTGGTGELFF. The V gene is TRBV9, the J gene TRBJ2-2; 9 bases map to TRBD1. The CDR3 has 14 residues. The germline V gene encodes CDR1 SGDLS and CDR2 YYNGEE. The ends lost 7 bases at V and 4 bases at J; junction bases unmatched: 5.

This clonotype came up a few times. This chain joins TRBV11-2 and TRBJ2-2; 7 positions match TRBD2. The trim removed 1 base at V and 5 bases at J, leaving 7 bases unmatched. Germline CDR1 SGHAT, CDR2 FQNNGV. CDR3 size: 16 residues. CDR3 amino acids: CASSLGGGWLTGELFF. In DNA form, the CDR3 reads TGTGCCAGCAGCTTAGGCGGGGGATGGTTAACCGGGGAGCTGTTTTTT.

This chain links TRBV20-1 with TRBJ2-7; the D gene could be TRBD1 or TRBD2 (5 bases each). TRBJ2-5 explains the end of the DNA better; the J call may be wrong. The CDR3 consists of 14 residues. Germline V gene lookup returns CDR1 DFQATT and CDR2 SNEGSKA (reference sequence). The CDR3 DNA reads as TGCAGTGCTAGAGATCTTGAGGGGAAGGAGACCCAGTACTTC. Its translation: CSARDLEGKETQYF.

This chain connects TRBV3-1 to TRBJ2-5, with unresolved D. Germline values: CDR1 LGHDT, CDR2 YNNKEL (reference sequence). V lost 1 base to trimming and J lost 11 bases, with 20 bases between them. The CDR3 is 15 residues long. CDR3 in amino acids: CASSQGFGSYNEQYF. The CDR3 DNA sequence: TGTGCCAGCAGCCAAGGATTTGGATCCTACAATGAGCAGTACTTC.